The rows below give T cell receptor beta chains drawn from one sample of a study of blood T cells in healthy people across ages. TCRdb passed the 5' RACE reads through MiXCR, listing each CDR3 protein once. The sample contains 380,000 or so distinct CDR3 sequences, approximately 51% of which appear only once. The sample consisted of blood. These receptors originate from a man in his fifties or sixties in good health. The CDR3 runs from the conserved cysteine through the conserved F or W.

v_gene: TRBV29-1; j_gene: TRBJ1-1; CDR3aa: CSVGEGARPEAFF
v_gene: TRBV14; j_gene: TRBJ2-5; CDR3aa: CASSQRMSGETQYF
v_gene: TRBV12-3/TRBV12-4; j_gene: TRBJ1-6; CDR3aa: CASSSQGGAYNSPLHF
v_gene: TRBV7-2; j_gene: TRBJ2-7; CDR3aa: CASSLAGGRLTYEQYF
v_gene: TRBV6-5; j_gene: TRBJ1-2; CDR3aa: CASSYMTGDSLNYGYTF
v_gene: TRBV7-9; j_gene: TRBJ2-2; CDR3aa: CASSSNRVSNTGELFF
v_gene: TRBV4-3; j_gene: TRBJ2-1; CDR3aa: CASSQVFPGQGQFF
v_gene: TRBV20-1; j_gene: TRBJ1-6; CDR3aa: CSAQRGAHNSPLHF
v_gene: TRBV4-3; j_gene: TRBJ2-1; CDR3aa: CASSQGTKQFF
v_gene: TRBV7-8; j_gene: TRBJ2-1; CDR3aa: CASSPSGTRRGFF
v_gene: TRBV6-5; j_gene: TRBJ2-1; CDR3aa: CASSYSSAPPSSYNEQFF
v_gene: TRBV19; j_gene: TRBJ2-4; CDR3aa: CASSIQRTREDIQYF
v_gene: TRBV20-1; j_gene: TRBJ2-1; CDR3aa: CGAREVASRSYNEQFF
v_gene: TRBV5-5; j_gene: TRBJ2-3; CDR3aa: CASSFPLWEGTDTQYF
v_gene: TRBV6-2/TRBV6-3; j_gene: TRBJ2-7; CDR3aa: CASTEADRHNSYEQYF